The clone carrying this T cell receptor beta chain was counted a single time. Followed over time, Seattle patients had been enrolled while infection was active. In the study's own analysis: It was from reference gene primer amplification that nucleated cell counts were estimated. Profiling relied on immunoSEQ multiplex PCR, and the TCRdb table lists in-frame clones only, not all of them. The DNA was the basis for D and trimming; V, J and clone size are from that table. The repertoire holds a few hundred thousand clones, with 90% as singletons. The sample originates from a study of blood T cell repertoires in COVID-19. Study context: Acute and convalescent COVID-19 specimens originated in the United States, Italy and Spain. PBMCs, B-cell-depleted T cells, or T cells provided the cDNA or gDNA that made up the material.

The CDR3 extends over 13 amino acids. Trimming cost V 5 bases and J 3 bases, with 7 bases left between them. The germline gives CDR1 SGHAT, CDR2 FQNNGV. This sequence was found in a woman aged 25 to 39 with COVID-19, enrolled during active disease. The gene calls are TRBV11-2 and TRBJ2-2; no reliable D call. Sequenced sample: peripheral blood. The CDR3 loop is CASSLRYTGELFF. The CDR3 DNA is TGTGCCAGCAGCCTCAGGTACACCGGGGAGCTGTTTTTT.